The clone carrying this TCR beta chain was found a few times. What it recognizes is unknown. The CDR3 contains 14 residues. Trimming cost V 7 bases and J 7 bases; bases outside gene matches: 8. The germline CDR1 and CDR2 sequences are WSHSY and SAAADI. The sample comes from a study of beta chain features in type 1 diabetes. Study conclusions and caveats: Within each of all four CD4+ subsets, Type 1 diabetes patients had TCRB CDR3s that were moderately but significantly shorter.

Investigators reverse transcribed all isolated RNA, so they sequenced expressed TCRB transcripts. Some clones are missing from TCRdb's copy, which holds only in-frame ones; the method was immunoSEQ multiplex PCR. The sample contains about 120,000 clones, roughly 17% of which appear only once. Sequencing was performed on central memory CD4+ T cells from blood. The chain is built from TRBV10-2 and TRBJ2-1; 9 nucleotides line up with TRBD2. The TCR originated in a young man with type 1 diabetes. The CDR3 DNA follows: TGCGCCAGCACTGTAGCGGGAGTGGGAAATGAGCAGTTCTTC. It specifies CASTVAGVGNEQFF.